The sequence of this T cell receptor beta chain was determined in a study of blood T cell repertoires in COVID-19. In the study overall: From the United States, Italy and Spain came samples of acute and convalescent COVID-19. In each case, the material was cDNA or gDNA derived from T cells, B-cell-depleted T cells, or PBMCs.

This clone was seen just once. In the original analysis: Nucleated cell number was recorded as an estimate derived from reference gene primer amplification. The data were produced by immunoSEQ multiplex PCR, yet TCRdb's version contains in-frame clones alone and is incomplete. V, J and clone size derive from that table, while D and trimming were established from the DNA sequence. In the table there are 40,000 to 55,000 clones, more than 80% of which are singletons. Germline V lookup: CDR1 MNHEY, CDR2 SVGAGI. With V trimmed by 6 bases and J by 13 bases, 8 bases remained unmatched. The CDR3 sequence is 13 residues long.

The chain links TRBV6-5 to TRBJ1-6; 8 positions match TRBD1. Sequenced input: peripheral blood. The receptor was isolated from a human donor in a cohort sampled during active COVID-19. This chain's CDR3 is CASRSQGASPLHF. The CDR3, as DNA: TGTGCCAGCAGATCGCAGGGGGCGTCCCCCCTCCACTTT.